The 27 T cell receptor beta chains below come from one sample, sequenced in a study of T cell responses to AZD1222 COVID-19 vaccine. Sequencing was performed with immunoSEQ multiplex PCR; in TCRdb, only in-frame clones are kept and a portion is missing. Of about 140,000 clones in the sample, roughly 90% were seen once. Sequenced here: peripheral blood, sampled on day 0 of AZD1222 vaccination. These receptors were obtained from an adult in good health.

The chain links TRBV10-3 to TRBJ1-2, with D possibly being TRBD1 (6 bases). The CDR3 loop spans 14 amino acids. V was shortened by 10 bases and J by 0 bases, with 15 bases between the two germline ends. CDR1 is ENHRY and CDR2 is SYGVKD in the germline V gene. For the CDR3, the DNA is TGTGCCACCTGGACAGCGACTGCTAACTATGGCTACACCTTC. Its translation: CATWTATANYGYTF.

The chain recombines TRBV29-1 with TRBJ2-7; D is perhaps TRBD1 or TRBD2 (5 bases each). V was trimmed by 5 bases and J by 2 bases, leaving 13 bases between them. Germline loops: CDR1 SQVTM, CDR2 ANQGSEA. There are 13 residues in the CDR3. This CDR3 is CSVRDLWTYEQYF. CDR3 coding DNA: TGCAGCGTTCGGGACCTGTGGACCTACGAGCAGTACTTC.

The rearrangement links TRBV11-3 to TRBJ1-4, with 7 bases identical to TRBD1. V was pared by 5 bases and J by 4 bases, with 10 bases of the junction left unmatched. The CDR3 consists of 16 residues. The V gene's germline CDR1 is SGHNT and CDR2 YENEEA. CDR3 nucleotide sequence: TGTGCCAGCAGCCCCACACCCGGGACAGATAATGAAAAACTGTTTTTT. Translated, it gives CASSPTPGTDNEKLFF.

This chain joins TRBV15 and TRBJ2-3; D not resolved. Per germline, CDR1 LNHNV and CDR2 YYDKDF (reference sequence). The CDR3 is 13 residues long. V was shortened by 1 base and J by 4 bases, with 6 bases between the two germline ends. In DNA form, the CDR3 reads TGTGCCACCAGCAGAGGCCACTCAGATACGCAGTATTTT. This sequence encodes CATSRGHSDTQYF.

This clone has just a few counts. The chain combines TRBV7-9 with TRBJ2-7, with TRBD2 identical over 7 bases. Germline CDR1 SEHNR, CDR2 FQNEAQ (reference sequence). The J segment lost 6 bases and the V segment lost 5 bases, leaving 10 bases of the junction unmatched. The CDR3 contains 14 residues. CDR3 in amino acids: CASSPEAGSREQYF. CDR3 sequence (DNA): TGTGCCAGCAGCCCAGAAGCGGGGTCTCGCGAGCAGTACTTC.

CDR3 region: CASSFRGEGQPQHF. The CDR3 DNA follows: TGTGCCAGCAGTTTCAGAGGGGAGGGTCAGCCCCAGCATTTT. The chain links TRBV27 to TRBJ1-5, with a possible D match to TRBD1 (5 bases). CDR3 size: 14 residues. V lost 3 bases to trimming and J lost 6 bases, with 12 bases between them. CDR1 MNHEY and CDR2 SMNVEV come from the germline V gene (reference sequence).

This clone is a singleton in its sample. The chain has TRBV29-1 and TRBJ2-3; TRBD2 matches 7 bases. The CDR3 runs to 14 residues. V gave up 6 bases and J gave up 0 bases; unmatched junction bases: 6. Germline V CDR1 and CDR2: SQVTM, ANQGSEA. The CDR3 here is CSVPGRTSTDTQYF. In DNA form, the CDR3 reads TGCAGCGTCCCCGGGAGGACTAGCACAGATACGCAGTATTTT.

This clone is a singleton in its sample. The chain has TRBV10-3 and TRBJ2-3; D is undetermined. The V end was cut by 0 bases, the J end by 7 bases, with 14 bases between. The germline gives CDR1 ENHRY, CDR2 SYGVKD. The CDR3 has 15 residues. The DNA of the CDR3 is TGTGCCATCAGTGAGTCGTCAGGCAGTCGAAATACGCAGTATTTT. It specifies CAISESSGSRNTQYF.

The chain uses TRBV7-9 and TRBJ1-2, with 7 positions matching TRBD1. This CDR3 region has 15 residues. CDR1 and CDR2 (germline): SEHNR, FQNEAQ (reference sequence). V lost 0 bases and J lost 5; bases outside the gene matches: 6. The CDR3 reads CASSLATGVAYGYTF. DNA for the CDR3: TGTGCCAGCAGCTTAGCAACAGGGGTGGCGTATGGCTACACCTTC.

This chain joins TRBV7-3 and TRBJ2-3; 10 bases are a match to TRBD2. This CDR3 is 17 amino acids long. Losses at the gene ends were 3 bases for V and 3 bases for J; bases not matched to a gene: 9. Germline V CDR1 and CDR2: SGHTA, FQGTGA. In nucleotides, the CDR3 is TGTGCCAGCAGCTTGCCTCTTAGCGGGAGGTTGACAGATACGCAGTATTTT. Its translation is CASSLPLSGRLTDTQYF.

Of note for this clone: One junction end disagrees with the germline gene, perhaps due to a read error. The chain links TRBV4-2 to TRBJ2-7; no definite D call. The germline V gene encodes CDR1 LGHNA and CDR2 YNFKEQ. The CDR3 length is 13 residues. The chain's CDR3 is CASSQDWGGRAFF. In DNA form, the CDR3 reads TGTGCCAGCAGCCAAGATTGGGGTGGTAGGGCCTTCTTC.

The CDR3 sequence is CASSKGRDGGQETQYF. In nucleotides, the CDR3 is TGTGCCAGTAGTAAAGGTCGGGACGGGGGCCAAGAGACCCAGTACTTC. The chain uses TRBV19 and TRBJ2-5; a weak D match, TRBD2 (6 bases). Per the germline V gene, CDR1 is LNHDA and CDR2 is SQIVND (reference sequence). V dropped 4 bases and J dropped 1 base, with 16 bases sitting between them. CDR3 length: 16 amino acids.

This chain uses TRBV12-3 or TRBV12-4 with TRBJ1-1; 10 positions agree with TRBD1. Trimming took 7 bases from V and 10 from J; bases not matched to a gene: 3. This CDR3 has 11 residues. In DNA form, the CDR3 reads TGTGCCAGCACCCGGGACAGGGGAGCTTTCTTT. Protein: CASTRDRGAFF.

Comment on this clone: The sample holds other DNA sequences that translate to the same CDR3. V is TRBV12-3 or TRBV12-4 and J is TRBJ1-1; D ambiguous. V lost 3 bases to trimming and J lost 4 bases, with 9 bases between them. CDR3 length: 13 amino acids. CDR3 DNA sequence: TGTGCCAGCAGTTTTTGGGGAGGCACTGAAGCTTTCTTT. Residues: CASSFWGGTEAFF.

The gene calls are TRBV5-1 and TRBJ1-6; no definite D call. This CDR3 has 14 residues. Germline values: CDR1 SGHRS, CDR2 YFSETQ. Deletions cut 2 bases from V and 7 bases from J, with 10 bases between. CDR3 nucleotide sequence: TGCGCCAGCAGCTTACCGGGTACCAATTCACCCCTCCACTTT. As protein: CASSLPGTNSPLHF.

This sequence joins TRBV2 and TRBJ2-7; weak D call: TRBD1 (6 bases). V was cut by 4 bases and J by 3 bases, with 16 bases left in between. CDR1 and CDR2 from the germline V gene are SNHLY and FYNNEI. This CDR3 has 15 residues. The CDR3, as DNA: TGTGCCAGCAGTGCCCAACAGGGAAGGTACTACGAGCAGTACTTC. Translating gives CASSAQQGRYYEQYF.

This chain uses TRBV6-4 with TRBJ1-4; possible D gene TRBD1, 5 bases. Trimming left V 2 bases short and J 8 bases short, with 12 bases between. The germline CDR1 and CDR2 sequences are MRHNA and SNTAGT. CDR3 length equals 14 residues. CDR3 bases: TGTGCCAGCAGTGACCGGGGGATCGGGGAAAAACTGTTTTTT. Translation: CASSDRGIGEKLFF.

The rearrangement links TRBV5-1 to TRBJ1-6; D not certain. Germline CDR1 is SGHRS and CDR2 is YFSETQ. The V and J ends lost 0 bases and 7 bases respectively, with 8 bases between them. The CDR3 is 14 amino acids. The chain's CDR3 is CASSLELGNSPLHF. Here the CDR3 DNA reads TGCGCCAGCAGCTTGGAGCTGGGAAATTCACCCCTCCACTTT.

This rearrangement joins TRBV7-2 to TRBJ1-6; the D is unclear. The germline V and J ends were trimmed by 0 bases and 6 bases, with 3 bases remaining between them. This CDR3 comprises 13 residues. CDR1 and CDR2 (germline): SGHTA, FQGNSA. CDR3 protein: CASSLALNSPLHF. In nucleotides, the CDR3 is TGTGCCAGCAGCTTAGCGCTTAATTCACCCCTCCACTTT.

The chain couples TRBV3-1 (or the pseudogene TRBV3-2) to TRBJ1-2; the match to TRBD1 covers 7 bases. This CDR3 is built from 18 residues. V shed 0 bases and J 2 bases; nucleotides not matched to a gene: 12. Germline CDR1 and CDR2: LGHDT and YNNKEL (reference sequence). This chain's CDR3 is CASSQDGEQGRGNYGYTF. Written as DNA, the CDR3 is TGTGCCAGCAGCCAAGATGGGGAACAGGGGCGAGGGAACTATGGCTACACCTTC.

The chain uses TRBV20-1 and TRBJ2-2; the D is unclear. V shed 5 bases and J shed 4 bases, with 5 bases lying between them. Germline-derived CDR1 and CDR2 are DFQATT and SNEGSKA (reference sequence). This CDR3 comprises 11 residues. CDR3 nucleotide sequence: TGCAGTGCTCGTTCCACCGGGGAGCTGTTTTTT. Its protein product is CSARSTGELFF.

The chain links TRBV7-2 to TRBJ2-3; D gene unclear. CDR1 and CDR2 from the germline V gene are SGHTA and FQGNSA. Trimming left V 2 bases short and J 1 base short, with 10 bases between. This CDR3 is built from 15 residues. The CDR3 spells CASSLIPPRTDTQYF. CDR3 coding DNA: TGTGCCAGCAGCTTAATACCGCCTCGCACAGATACGCAGTATTTT.

The V call is TRBV4-3, the J call TRBJ1-4; D not certain. With 1 base removed from V and 5 bases from J, the gap between germline ends came to 11 bases. This CDR3 has 15 amino acids. Germline CDR1 is LGHNA and CDR2 is YSLEER. The CDR3 coding sequence is TGCGCCAGCAGCCAAGTCCCCGGGGAAAATGAAAAACTGTTTTTT. Its protein is CASSQVPGENEKLFF.

The chain has TRBV7-9 and TRBJ1-2; TRBD1 is a possible D gene (5 bases). The CDR3 has 13 residues. Germline V gene lookup returns CDR1 SEHNR and CDR2 FQNEAQ (reference sequence). The V gene lost 10 bases and the J gene lost 6 bases, with 18 bases spanning the gap. This chain's CDR3 is CATWDLPKDGYTF. The CDR3 DNA follows: TGTGCCACCTGGGACCTACCCAAAGATGGCTACACCTTC. The full variable domain, completed using reference TRBV7-9 and TRBJ1-2, is DTGVSQNPRHKITKRGQNVTFRCDPISEHNRLYWYRQTLGQGPEFLTYFQNEAQLEKSRLLSDRFSAERPKGSFSTLEIQRTEQGDSAMYLCATWDLPKDGYTFGSGTRLTVV.

CDR3 region: CASSWTGPSNEQFF. The CDR3 bases are TGTGCCAGTAGCTGGACAGGGCCCAGCAATGAGCAGTTCTTC. The rearrangement uses TRBV19 and TRBJ2-1, with TRBD1 matching over 8 bases. V gave up 6 bases and J gave up 6 bases; unmatched junction bases: 7. This CDR3 has 14 amino acids. Germline V gene sequence: CDR1 LNHDA, CDR2 SQIVND (reference sequence).

This rearrangement joins TRBV7-6 to TRBJ2-7; TRBD2 matches at 7 bases. J gave up 3 bases and V 5 bases, and 13 bases lay outside the gene matches. Germline V lookup: CDR1 SGHVS, CDR2 FNYEAQ. The CDR3 totals 16 residues. This CDR3 reads CASSPRGGLLDYEQYF. The CDR3 DNA reads TGTGCCAGCAGCCCCCGCGGGGGACTTCTTGACTACGAGCAGTACTTC.

The rearrangement joins TRBV6-6 to TRBJ1-4, with a tentative D call TRBD1 (5 bases). The V and J ends lost 5 bases and 4 bases respectively, with 11 bases between them. The CDR3 spans 14 residues. CDR1 and CDR2 (germline): MNHNY, SVGAGI (reference sequence). CDR3 in DNA: TGTGCCAGCAGTGTCGACAGAGTTAATGAAAAACTGTTTTTT. Protein sequence: CASSVDRVNEKLFF.